The rows below give T cell receptor beta chains drawn from one sample of a study of CD8 T cells in ankylosing spondylitis. MiXCR, run by TCRdb on the 5' RACE reads, gives a single entry per CDR3 protein. The sample includes about 340,000 distinct CDR3 sequences, under 15% of them seen just once. Material for sequencing was blood, either unsorted or a sorted T cell fraction (not recorded which). The receptor set was obtained from a male donor with ankylosing spondylitis or in good health (not recorded which). Both conserved end residues are part of each CDR3. A D gene is named only where the DNA matches it firmly. Clone size is not always given. Where it is, it says once, few, many or a class for expanded clones.

J,D,size,V,DNA,CDR3
TRBJ2-1,TRBD2,-,TRBV20-1,TGCAGTGCTAGAGGAGGACTAGCACTAGACTACAATGAGCAGTTCTTC,CSARGGLALDYNEQFF
TRBJ2-7,-,-,TRBV19,TGTGCCAGTGGACAAACCTACGAGCAGTACTTC,CASGQTYEQYF
TRBJ2-2,-,-,TRBV6-1,TGTGCCAGCAGGGCGGTAACATTCTACACCGGGGAGCTGTTTTTT,CASRAVTFYTGELFF
TRBJ1-2,-,-,TRBV20-1,TGCAGTGCCCCCCGGGCGGGCAGGGAAGATGGCTACACCTTC,CSAPRAGREDGYTF
TRBJ1-1,-,many,TRBV30,TGTGCCTGGAACGGTCAAATGAACACTGAAGCTTTCTTT,CAWNGQMNTEAFF
TRBJ2-7,TRBD2,-,TRBV3-1,TGTGCCAGCAGCCCCGGGACTAGCGGTCTTAGGCCCTACGAGCAGTACTTC,CASSPGTSGLRPYEQYF
TRBJ2-1,-,few,TRBV7-9,TGTGCCAGCAATCCCACTTCAAGGGAGCAGTTCTTC,CASNPTSREQFF
TRBJ2-5,TRBD2,few,TRBV9,TGTGCCAGCAGCGTAGGCTCGGGAGCGGGGGAGACCCAGTACTTC,CASSVGSGAGETQYF
TRBJ2-2,-,few,TRBV5-1,TGCGCCAGCAGCTCATCGGCAGGGGACACCGGGGAGCTGTTTTTT,CASSSSAGDTGELFF
TRBJ1-2,TRBD1,-,TRBV6-5,TGTGCCAGCAGGGGACAGTACTATGGCTACACCTTC,CASRGQYYGYTF
TRBJ2-2,TRBD2,few,TRBV7-7,TGTGCCAGCAGCATCATAGCGGGGGGGAACACCGGGGAGCTGTTTTTT,CASSIIAGGNTGELFF
TRBJ2-7,-,-,TRBV3-1,TGTGCCAGCAGCCAAAGGGGAGGTAGCGCCGACGAGCAGTACTTC,CASSQRGGSADEQYF
TRBJ1-4,-,few,TRBV7-9,TGTGCCAGCAGCTTAGGAACCAGGGGTGTAGGAGAAAAACTGTTTTTT,CASSLGTRGVGEKLFF
TRBJ1-2,TRBD1,-,TRBV6-1,TGTGCCAGCAGTCCGTTGGGGGGCAGGGGGAACTATGGCTACACCTTC,CASSPLGGRGNYGYTF
TRBJ1-4,-,-,TRBV5-1,TGCGCCAGCAGGCCGGGGGGAACTAATGAAAAACTGTTTTTT,CASRPGGTNEKLFF
TRBJ2-5,-,few,TRBV20-1,TGCAGTGCTAGCTCGGGGGGCTTCCGAGAGACCCAGTACTTC,CSASSGGFRETQYF
TRBJ2-5,TRBD2,-,TRBV2,TGTGCCAGCAGAGAGAATAGCGGGGTAGAGACCCAGTACTTC,CASRENSGVETQYF
TRBJ2-1,TRBD2,few,TRBV27,TGTGCCAGCAGTACTAGCGGGGGCGGTTACAATGAGCAGTTCTTC,CASSTSGGGYNEQFF
TRBJ1-1,-,few,TRBV5-1,TGCGCCAGCAGCTTGGTAGGGGAAACTACTGAAGCTTTCTTT,CASSLVGETTEAFF
TRBJ2-3,-,-,TRBV4-2,TGTGCCAGCAGCCAAGATTTTCGGAGACGGAGCACAGATACGCAGTATTTT,CASSQDFRRRSTDTQYF
TRBJ2-1,-,few,TRBV5-5,TGTGCCAGCAGCTTGAGGAGGGGAGATGAGCAGTTCTTC,CASSLRRGDEQFF
TRBJ2-4,-,-,TRBV5-1,TGCGCCAGCAGCTTGAGCACCGGCCAAAACATTCAGTACTTC,CASSLSTGQNIQYF